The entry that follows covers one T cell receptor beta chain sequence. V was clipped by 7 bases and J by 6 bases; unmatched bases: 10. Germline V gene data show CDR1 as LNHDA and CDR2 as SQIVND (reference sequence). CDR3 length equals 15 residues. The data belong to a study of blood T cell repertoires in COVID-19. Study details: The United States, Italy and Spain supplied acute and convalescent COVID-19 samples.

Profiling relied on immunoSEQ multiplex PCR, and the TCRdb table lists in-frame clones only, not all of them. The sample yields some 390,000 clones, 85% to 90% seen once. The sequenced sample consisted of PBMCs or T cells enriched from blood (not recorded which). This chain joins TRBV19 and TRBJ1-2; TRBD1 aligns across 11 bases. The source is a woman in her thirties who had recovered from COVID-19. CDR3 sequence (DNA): TGTGCCAGTACCGAACCGGGACAGGGGGATGATGGCTACACCTTC. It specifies CASTEPGQGDDGYTF.